The rows below give T cell receptor beta chains drawn from one sample of a study of cytomegalovirus exposure and HLA in healthy donors. Using immunoSEQ multiplex PCR, the repertoire was profiled, and TCRdb retains in-frame clones only, with some absent. This sample has approximately 120,000 clones, with around 73% found just once. What was sequenced was PBMCs. The receptor source for this set is a man between 40 and 49 years old in good health and CMV-seronegative. Both conserved end residues are part of each CDR3. A D gene is named only where the DNA matches it firmly. Rows give clone size only sometimes, using once, few, many, or a class for an expanded clone.

19	TRBV7-8	.	TRBJ1-5	.	TGTGCCAGCAGCTTAAGTGGTTTTGAACTGACTTATAGCAATCAGCCCCAGCATTTT	CASSLSGFELTYSNQPQHF
15	TRBV4-1	TRBD1	TRBJ2-1	.	TGCGCCAGCAGCCAGGGACAGGGTCCTGGCAATGAGCAGTTCTTC	CASSQGQGPGNEQFF
14	TRBV4-2	TRBD1	TRBJ2-5	.	TGTGCCAGCAGCCCCCGGACAGGGTGGGAGACCCAGTACTTC	CASSPRTGWETQYF
14	TRBV19	TRBD2	TRBJ2-3	once	TGTGCCAGCCGCCGGGGGGGGCACACAGATACGCAGTATTTT	CASRRGGHTDTQYF
12	TRBV6-1	.	TRBJ2-1	.	TGTGCCAGCAGTCTCCTTTACAATGAGCAGTTCTTC	CASSLLYNEQFF
16	TRBV7-8	.	TRBJ1-4	few	TGTGCCAGCAGCTTAGGCGGGATCCTAACTAATGAAAAACTGTTTTTT	CASSLGGILTNEKLFF
18	TRBV4-2	.	TRBJ2-2	.	TGTGCCAGCAGCCAAGAAATCTTAGTAAAGCAGGGGACCGGGGAGCTGTTTTTT	CASSQEILVKQGTGELFF
13	TRBV29-1	TRBD1	TRBJ2-5	.	TGCAGCGTTGCAAGAAGGACAGGGCAAGAGCAGTACTTC	CSVARRTGQEQYF
12	TRBV13	.	TRBJ2-5	.	TGTGCCAGCAGCTCCTACCAAGAGACCCAGTACTTC	CASSSYQETQYF
16	TRBV9	.	TRBJ1-3	.	TGTGCCAGCAGCGCAGTTCCCCAGGGGCCCAGGAACACCATATATTTT	CASSAVPQGPRNTIYF
14	TRBV29-1	TRBD1	TRBJ2-3	once	TGCAGCGTTGAAAACCGGACAGGGAGAGATACGCAGTATTTT	CSVENRTGRDTQYF
15	TRBV6-5	TRBD1	TRBJ1-5	few	TGTGCCAGCAGCCAGGACAGGTATAGCAATCAGCCCCAGCATTTT	CASSQDRYSNQPQHF
16	TRBV7-2	.	TRBJ1-1	.	TGTGCCAGCAGCTTAGAAGCGGGGTTAGCGAACACTGAAGCTTTCTTT	CASSLEAGLANTEAFF
14	TRBV27	.	TRBJ1-2	.	TGTGCCAGCAGTTACAGGGAAGGTAGGGATGGCTACACCTTC	CASSYREGRDGYTF
13	TRBV6-5	TRBD2	TRBJ2-5	.	TGTGCCAGCGGGAGGAGCGGGGAAGAGACCCAGTACTTC	CASGRSGEETQYF
15	TRBV5-4	.	TRBJ1-4	few	TGTGCCAGCAGCGCGGCGGCAGGGGTCAATGAAAAACTGTTTTTT	CASSAAAGVNEKLFF
15	TRBV7-9	TRBD2	TRBJ2-3	.	TGTGCCAGCGCCCGGGGAGCGGGGGATACAGATACGCAGTATTTT	CASARGAGDTDTQYF
16	TRBV6-5	.	TRBJ2-3	few	TGTGCCAGCAGTTACGGCCCAGGGCTCGCGACAGATACGCAGTATTTT	CASSYGPGLATDTQYF
14	TRBV29-1	TRBD1	TRBJ2-7	.	TGCAGCGTTGCAGGGGGCTATCAATCCTACGAGCAGTACTTC	CSVAGGYQSYEQYF
15	TRBV11-2	TRBD2	TRBJ2-5	.	TGTGCCAGCAGCCCTAGCGGGGGGGTTAGGGAGACCCAGTACTTC	CASSPSGGVRETQYF
12	TRBV7-2	TRBD1	TRBJ1-2	.	TGTGCTACGACAGGGGTCAACTATGGCTACACCTTC	CATTGVNYGYTF
13	TRBV5-5	.	TRBJ2-3	.	TGTGCCAGCAGCTTGGAGGGGCGAGATACGCAGTATTTT	CASSLEGRDTQYF
12	TRBV7-2	.	TRBJ2-3	.	TGTGCCAGCAGCTTAGCCTCAGATACGCAGTATTTT	CASSLASDTQYF
13	TRBV29-1	.	TRBJ1-1	.	TGCAGCGTGGACGAGGAGGGTTACACTGAAGCTTTCTTT	CSVDEEGYTEAFF
15	TRBV4-3	.	TRBJ1-1	.	TGCGCCAGCAGCCAAGACCAAGCTACGAGCACTGAAGCTTTCTTT	CASSQDQATSTEAFF
15	TRBV5-1	TRBD2	TRBJ2-1	.	TGCGCCAGCAGCCCCCCAGCGGGGATTGACAATGAGCAGTTCTTC	CASSPPAGIDNEQFF
15	TRBV7-2	TRBD1	TRBJ2-7	.	TGTGCCAGCAGCTCTAGGACAGGGATTTCCTACGAGCAGTACTTC	CASSSRTGISYEQYF
15	TRBV6-4	TRBD1	TRBJ2-2	.	TGTGCCAGCAGTGACGCCCGACAGGGATATGGGGAGCTGTTTTTT	CASSDARQGYGELFF
14	TRBV5-4	.	TRBJ1-5	.	TGTGCCAGCAGCTTGGCGGGTGGGAGTCAGCCCCAGCATTTT	CASSLAGGSQPQHF
13	TRBV30	.	TRBJ1-4	few	TGTGCTCATACAGGCAACAGTGGGGAAAAACTGTTTTTT	CAHTGNSGEKLFF
14	TRBV28	TRBD1	TRBJ1-5	.	TGTGCCAGCAGCCCGGGACAGGGCAATCAGCCCCAGCATTTT	CASSPGQGNQPQHF
13	TRBV29-1	.	TRBJ2-2	.	TGCAGCGTTTACGACAGCCCCACCGGGGAGCTGTTTTTT	CSVYDSPTGELFF
13	TRBV29-1	.	TRBJ1-5	.	TGCAGCGTTGAGGTAGGGGCCGGGCAGCCCCAGCATTTT	CSVEVGAGQPQHF
13	TRBV19	TRBD1	TRBJ2-5	.	TGTGCCAACCTCCGGGACAGCCAAGAGACCCAGTACTTC	CANLRDSQETQYF
16	TRBV15	.	TRBJ1-2	.	TGTGCCACCAGCAGAGATCTGGACAGTCAATTGGGTGGCTACACCTTC	CATSRDLDSQLGGYTF
12	TRBV29-1	TRBD1	TRBJ2-7	once	TGCAGCGTCAAACTGACAGGGGACGAGCAGTACTTC	CSVKLTGDEQYF
12	TRBV29-1	.	TRBJ1-2	once	TGCAGCGTCCCTATAGGGGAGGGTGGCTACACCTTC	CSVPIGEGGYTF
13	TRBV18	.	TRBJ2-5	.	TGTGCCAGCTCACCGACAGGCCAAGAGACCCAGTACTTC	CASSPTGQETQYF
15	TRBV2	.	TRBJ2-5	.	TGTGCCAGCAGTGAAATTGGGGGGTTTGGAGAGACCCAGTACTTC	CASSEIGGFGETQYF
15	TRBV5-5	.	TRBJ1-6	.	TGTGCCAGCAGCTTGAGTCAGGGGTATAATTCACCCCTCCACTTT	CASSLSQGYNSPLHF
15	TRBV2	TRBD1	TRBJ1-4	.	TGTGCCAGCAGAACTACAGACAGGGGACATGTTGAACTGTTTTTT	CASRTTDRGHVELFF
15	TRBV7-2	TRBD1	TRBJ1-3	.	TGTGCCAGCAGCTCGGTCAGGGGGCCTGGAAACACCATATATTTT	CASSSVRGPGNTIYF
15	TRBV4-1	TRBD1	TRBJ2-5	.	TGCGCCAGCAGCCCCCTGACAGGGGGCAGGGAGACCCAGTACTTC	CASSPLTGGRETQYF
13	TRBV7-7	.	TRBJ1-1	.	TGTGCTAGCAGCTTAAACAGGAACACTGAAGCTTTCTTT	CASSLNRNTEAFF
14	TRBV7-3	.	TRBJ2-4	.	TGTGCCAGCAGCTCGCAGGGGCGGAGCGACATTCAGTACTTC	CASSSQGRSDIQYF